This TCR beta chain is drawn from a study of cytomegalovirus exposure and HLA in healthy donors. On the study more broadly: Inside one of the first data releases sat about 91 million unique TCRs taken from HLA-typed donors. Study-wide results and caveats: A list of about 180 TCR beta chains associated with cytomegalovirus was given. A cluster of highly shared sequence variants was likely a sequencing artifact.

The germline V gene encodes CDR1 MNHEY and CDR2 SVGAGI. CDR3 length: 15 residues. The junction had 7 bases not matched to a gene; V was cut back by 5 bases and J by 2 bases. This clone was observed a few times. Its antigen remains unidentified. A multiplex PCR was run with 60 Vbeta primers and 13 Jbeta primers. The authors' processing: A follow-up analysis tallied some 80 million unique TCR beta chains, some 9.9 million shared. Sequencing used immunoSEQ multiplex PCR; TCRdb keeps in-frame clones, though not all of them. That table gives V, J and clone size, and the DNA gave D and trimming. This sample has 210,000 or so clones; 75% to 80% occur once, and the top ten carry around 2%.

Material: PBMCs. This clonotype originated in a man aged 18 to 29 in good health and CMV-seronegative. The J gene is TRBJ1-1, the V gene TRBV6-5; 8 positions match TRBD1. The CDR3 here is CASSRPGGRNTEAFF. The CDR3, as DNA: TGTGCCAGCAGTCGTCCAGGGGGCCGTAACACTGAAGCTTTCTTT.